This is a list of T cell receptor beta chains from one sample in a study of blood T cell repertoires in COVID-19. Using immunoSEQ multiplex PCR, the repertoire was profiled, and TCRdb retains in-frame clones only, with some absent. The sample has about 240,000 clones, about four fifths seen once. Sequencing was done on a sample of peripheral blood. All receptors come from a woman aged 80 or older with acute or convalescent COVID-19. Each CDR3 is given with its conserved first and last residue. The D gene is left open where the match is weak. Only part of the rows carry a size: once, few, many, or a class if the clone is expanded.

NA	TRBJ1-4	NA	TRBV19	CASSPPGGSGEKLFF	TGTGCCAGTAGTCCTCCGGGAGGTTCGGGGGAAAAACTGTTTTTT
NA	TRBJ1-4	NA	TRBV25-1	CASSPREKLFF	TGTGCCAGCAGCCCGCGGGAAAAACTGTTTTTT
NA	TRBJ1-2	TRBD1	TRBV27	CASAGFGTGGAGYTF	TGTGCCAGCGCGGGGTTCGGGACAGGGGGCGCGGGCTACACCTTC
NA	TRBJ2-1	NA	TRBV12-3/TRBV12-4	CASSLLNEQFF	TGTGCCAGCAGTTTATTAAATGAGCAGTTCTTC
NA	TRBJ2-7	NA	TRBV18	CASSPTGSYEQYF	TGTGCCAGCTCACCAACCGGCTCCTACGAGCAGTACTTC
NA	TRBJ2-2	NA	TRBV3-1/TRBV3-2	CASSQGLLTGELFF	TGTGCCAGCAGCCAAGGTCTTCTCACCGGGGAGCTGTTTTTT
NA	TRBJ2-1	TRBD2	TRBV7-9	CASSPRLAGGRNEQFF	TGTGCCAGCAGCCCCCGACTAGCGGGGGGGCGGAATGAGCAGTTCTTC
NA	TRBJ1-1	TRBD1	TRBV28	CASSSGTGWLFEAFF	TGTGCCAGCAGCTCCGGGACAGGGTGGTTATTTGAAGCTTTCTTT
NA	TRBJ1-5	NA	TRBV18	CASSPVGVYSNQPQHF	TGTGCCAGCTCACCAGTAGGGGTGTATAGCAATCAGCCCCAGCATTTT
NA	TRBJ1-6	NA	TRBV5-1	CASSLVGGAGNSPLHF	TGCGCCAGCAGCTTGGTAGGAGGGGCCGGGAATTCACCCCTCCACTTT
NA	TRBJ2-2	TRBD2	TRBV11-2	CASTPKGGKNTGELFF	TGTGCCAGCACCCCCAAGGGAGGGAAGAACACCGGGGAGCTGTTTTTT
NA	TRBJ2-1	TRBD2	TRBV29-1	CSAKEPGLAYYNEQFF	TGCAGCGCCAAGGAACCGGGACTAGCGTATTACAATGAGCAGTTCTTC
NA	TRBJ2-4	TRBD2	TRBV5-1	CASSPSGGAQNIQYF	TGCGCCAGCAGCCCCAGCGGGGGGGCCCAAAACATTCAGTACTTC
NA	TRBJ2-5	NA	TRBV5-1	CASSSSGVGETQYF	TGCGCCAGCAGCTCCTCAGGGGTAGGGGAGACCCAGTACTTC
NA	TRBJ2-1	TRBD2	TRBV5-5	CASSLGAPSRGVYNEQFF	TGTGCCAGCAGCTTGGGGGCCCCCTCGCGGGGGGTCTACAATGAGCAGTTCTTC
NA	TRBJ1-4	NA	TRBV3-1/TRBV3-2	CASSQGKEKRGEKLFF	TGTGCCAGCAGCCAAGGGAAGGAGAAACGGGGTGAAAAACTGTTTTTT
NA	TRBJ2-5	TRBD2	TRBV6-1	CASSEASGGAGTQYF	TGTGCCAGCAGTGAGGCTAGCGGGGGGGCCGGAACCCAGTACTTC
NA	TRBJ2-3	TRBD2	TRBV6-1	CASSEPGLAGFTDTQYF	TGTGCCAGCAGTGAACCAGGACTAGCGGGGTTCACAGATACGCAGTATTTT
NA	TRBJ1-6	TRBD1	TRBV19	CASRGQGAFLDNSPLHF	TGTGCCAGTAGGGGACAGGGGGCGTTTTTGGATAATTCACCCCTCCACTTT
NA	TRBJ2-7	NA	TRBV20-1	CSAAGILEQYF	TGCAGTGCTGCCGGGATCCTCGAGCAGTACTTC
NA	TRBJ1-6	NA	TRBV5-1	CASSPPGGEFPNSPLHF	TGCGCCAGCAGCCCCCCGGGGGGAGAGTTTCCAAATTCACCCCTCCACTTT
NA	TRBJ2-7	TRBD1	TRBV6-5	CASSSHGGTGVEQYF	TGTGCCAGCAGTTCTCATGGGGGGACAGGGGTCGAGCAGTACTTC
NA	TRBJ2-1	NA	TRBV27	CASSPRVLTYNEQFF	TGTGCCAGCAGCCCCAGGGTATTGACCTACAATGAGCAGTTCTTC
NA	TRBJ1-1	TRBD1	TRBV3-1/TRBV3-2	CASNQTGFMNTEAFF	TGTGCCAGCAACCAGACAGGGTTCATGAACACTGAAGCTTTCTTT
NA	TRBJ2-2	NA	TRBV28	CASTSGLGRVKTGELFF	TGTGCCAGCACCTCAGGTCTCGGCAGGGTAAAAACCGGGGAGCTGTTTTTT
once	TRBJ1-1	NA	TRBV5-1	CASSLWEGNTEAFF	TGCGCCAGCAGCTTGTGGGAGGGAAACACTGAAGCTTTCTTT
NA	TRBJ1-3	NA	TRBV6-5	CASSYSFQAGNTIYF	TGTGCCAGCAGTTACTCTTTCCAGGCTGGAAACACCATATATTTT
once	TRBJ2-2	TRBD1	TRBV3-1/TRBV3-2	CASSLGQGLNTGELFF	TGTGCCAGCAGCCTGGGACAGGGGCTAAACACCGGGGAGCTGTTTTTT
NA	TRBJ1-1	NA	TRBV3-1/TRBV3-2	CASSTQLNTEAFF	TGTGCCAGCAGTACACAGTTGAACACTGAAGCTTTCTTT
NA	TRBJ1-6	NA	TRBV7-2	CASSALFQGNSPLHF	TGTGCCAGCAGCGCCCTTTTCCAGGGTAATTCACCCCTCCACTTT
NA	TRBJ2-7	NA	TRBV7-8	CASSPARQGTYEQYF	TGTGCCAGCAGCCCGGCGAGGCAGGGTACCTACGAGCAGTACTTC
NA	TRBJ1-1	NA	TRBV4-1	CASSQVVANTEAFF	TGCGCCAGCAGCCAAGTTGTAGCGAACACTGAAGCTTTCTTT
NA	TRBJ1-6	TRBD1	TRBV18	CASSLRDRTSNSPLHF	TGTGCCAGCTCACTTAGGGACAGGACCTCTAATTCACCCCTCCACTTT